This TCR beta chain was sequenced during a study of T cells in localized non-small cell lung cancer. Study-wide points: Adjacent lung tissue had a median approximately 57 of the top 100 clones found in the tumor. Multi-region tumor sequencing was not done, so intratumor heterogeneity could not be excluded. Longer overall survival was associated with a higher density of T cells in the blood. Uninvolved adjacent lung had higher T cell clonality than tumor and all other tissues.

Per germline, CDR1 ENHRY and CDR2 SYGVKD. CDR3 length equals 13 residues. The V gene lost 4 bases and the J gene lost 1 base, with 5 bases spanning the gap. In regard to this clone: Its antigen is still unknown.

The method was immunoSEQ multiplex PCR; TCRdb's version includes in-frame clones alone and lacks a portion of them. This table holds 100,000 to 150,000 clones, 89% found once. The receptor comes from a female donor aged 60 or older with stage I lung adenocarcinoma. The sequencing here drew on peripheral blood, taken before any cancer treatment. The chain recombines TRBV10-3 with TRBJ2-1; unclear D gene. CDR3: CAISGGSYNEQFF. The CDR3, as DNA: TGTGCCATCAGTGGGGGTTCCTACAATGAGCAGTTCTTC.